The 27 T cell receptor beta chains below were found in one sample sequenced in a study of T cell repertoires in cytomegalovirus infection. These TCRs are of unknown antigen specificity. TCRdb independently ran MiXCR on the reads; one entry per CDR3 protein. The sample has 370,000 or so distinct CDR3 sequences, about 35% seen once; the top ten hold roughly 14%. Sample: cultured PBMCs, taken from culture after CMV antigen stimulation. These receptors were obtained from a human donor in good health (CMV status not recorded). Some clones in this sample may be carry-over from other donors' samples.

The CDR3 loop reads CAISEASRIGEQYF. DNA for the CDR3: TGTGCCATCAGTGAGGCCAGTAGGATCGGCGAGCAGTACTTC. V usage is TRBV10-3 and J usage is TRBJ2-7; no clear D. The CDR3 covers 14 residues. CDR1 and CDR2 from the germline V gene are ENHRY and SYGVKD. V gave up 2 bases and J gave up 6 bases, with 14 bases separating them.

The chain couples TRBV3-1 to TRBJ2-3; 8 positions agree with TRBD2. CDR1 and CDR2 (germline): LGHDT, YNNKEL (reference sequence). V lost 1 base, J lost 5 bases, and 2 bases stayed unmatched. The CDR3 totals 14 residues. For the CDR3, the DNA is TGTGCCAGCAGCCAAGTGCTAGCGGGAGATACGCAGTATTTT. Amino acid sequence: CASSQVLAGDTQYF.

The gene calls are TRBV24-1 and TRBJ2-1, with 9 nucleotides matching TRBD1. This CDR3 spans 15 amino acids. CDR1 is KGHDR, CDR2 SFDVKD, per germline. The V gene end was trimmed by 4 bases and the J gene end by 5 bases; junction bases not matched to a gene: 5. The CDR3 reads CATSDHGTGNNEQFF. The CDR3, as DNA: TGTGCCACCAGTGACCACGGGACAGGGAACAATGAGCAGTTCTTC.

This clonotype was observed a few times. The chain employs TRBV19 and TRBJ2-7, with 7 bases lining up with TRBD2. The CDR3 loop spans 17 amino acids. The germline V gene encodes CDR1 LNHDA and CDR2 SQIVND (reference sequence). J lost 2 bases, V lost 3 bases, and 13 bases had no gene match. CDR3 in DNA: TGTGCCAGTAGTATGGAGGCGGGAGCGGCTCAGCCCTACGAGCAGTACTTC. Its translation: CASSMEAGAAQPYEQYF.

The chain joins TRBV28 to TRBJ1-4, with D unresolved. Germline V CDR1 and CDR2: MDHEN, SYDVKM. CDR3 length: 16 amino acids. Trimming removed 4 bases from V and 4 bases from J, with 16 bases in between. The CDR3 region has the DNA TGTGCCAGCAGTTCCCGCGGCAGCACATTTAATGAAAAACTGTTTTTT. Translated: CASSSRGSTFNEKLFF.

In this sample, this clonotype turned up many times. This chain uses TRBV7-2 with TRBJ1-5; TRBD1 might be the D (5 bases). V gave up 3 bases and J gave up 6 bases, with 12 bases separating them. The CDR3 consists of 14 residues. CDR1 and CDR2 (germline): SGHTA, FQGNSA. The CDR3 loop is CASSFKGHGQPQHF. As DNA, the CDR3 is TGTGCCAGCAGCTTTAAGGGGCATGGTCAGCCCCAGCATTTT.

This clonotype was observed a handful of times. The chain joins TRBV6-6 to TRBJ2-5; 7 nucleotides agree with TRBD1. This CDR3 spans 13 amino acids. V lost 10 bases, J lost 3 bases, and 8 bases stayed unmatched. Germline-derived CDR1 and CDR2 are MNHNY and SVGAGI (reference sequence). This CDR3 reads CAILSGTEETQYF. The CDR3 DNA reads TGTGCCATCCTATCCGGGACAGAAGAGACCCAGTACTTC.

This clonotype was picked up many times. The V call is TRBV7-2, the J call TRBJ1-2; D is perhaps TRBD1 (5 bases). The germline V gene has CDR1 SGHTA and CDR2 FQGNSA. The CDR3 length is 12 residues. V lost 6 bases and J 0 bases, leaving 5 bases between the germline ends. In DNA, the CDR3 is TGTGCCAGCAGAGGGGCTAACTATGGCTACACCTTC. It translates to CASRGANYGYTF. Looking up the rest from reference TRBV7-2 and TRBJ1-2 gives the full variable domain: GAGVSQSPSNKVTEKGKDVELRCDPISGHTALYWYRQSLGQGLEFLIYFQGNSAPDKSGLPSDRFSAERTGGSVSTLTIQRTQQEDSAVYLCASRGANYGYTFGSGTRLTVV.

This clonotype was seen only a few times. V is TRBV7-2 and J is TRBJ2-1, with a tentative D call TRBD2 (6 bases). CDR1 and CDR2 from the germline V gene are SGHTA and FQGNSA. Trimming pared 5 bases from V and 2 bases from J, leaving 16 bases between. The CDR3 loop spans 16 amino acids. CDR3 sequence reads: CASSATSSRTYNEQFF. The CDR3 nucleotides are TGTGCCAGCAGCGCGACTAGTAGCCGCACCTACAATGAGCAGTTCTTC.

The J gene is TRBJ1-2, the V gene TRBV20-1; D not certain. CDR1 DFQATT and CDR2 SNEGSKA come from the germline V gene (reference sequence). The CDR3 has 15 amino acids. V lost 4 bases and J 2 bases, leaving 17 bases between the germline ends. For the CDR3, the DNA is TGCAGTGCTAAATCATTCTTAGGGAACAACTATGGCTACACCTTC. This codes for CSAKSFLGNNYGYTF.

The rearrangement links TRBV2 to TRBJ2-7, with TRBD2 matching over 8 bases. The germline V gene has CDR1 SNHLY and CDR2 FYNNEI. After removal of 7 bases from V and 2 bases from J, the junction contained 16 bases not matched to a gene. The CDR3 spans 17 residues. The CDR3 nucleotides read TGTGCCAGCAATCCCGGACTAGCTCTTTCCGAGGCCTACGAGCAGTACTTC. Its translation: CASNPGLALSEAYEQYF.

This clonotype appeared a few times. The chain links TRBV12-3 or TRBV12-4 to TRBJ2-1, with TRBD1 matching 9 bases. V dropped 1 base and J dropped 6; count of bases not matched to a gene: 4. This CDR3 has 15 residues. The CDR3 reads CASSLGTGVANEQFF. CDR3 DNA: TGTGCCAGCAGTTTAGGGACAGGGGTGGCCAATGAGCAGTTCTTC.

J is TRBJ2-1 and V is TRBV12-3 or TRBV12-4, with 14 bases that match TRBD2. After removal of 4 bases from V and 9 bases from J, the junction contained 2 bases not matched to a gene. The CDR3 is 14 residues long. CDR3 in DNA: TGTGCCAGCAGTTCGGGACTAGCGGGAGCTGAGCAGTTCTTC. It specifies CASSSGLAGAEQFF.

Only a few counts were recorded for this clonotype. V gene TRBV7-8 combines with J gene TRBJ2-3; 11 bases map to TRBD2. Germline lookup yields CDR1 SGHVS and CDR2 FQNEAQ. The CDR3 covers 16 residues. V dropped 0 bases and J dropped 5; count of bases not matched to a gene: 4. The CDR3 is CASSLASGRAVDTQYF. The DNA of the CDR3 is TGTGCCAGCAGCTTAGCTAGCGGGAGGGCCGTAGATACGCAGTATTTT. The full variable domain, its missing parts supplied by reference TRBV7-8 and TRBJ2-3, is GAGVSQSPRYKVAKRGQDVALRCDPISGHVSLFWYQQALGQGPEFLTYFQNEAQLDKSGLPSDRFFAERPEGSVSTLKIQRTQQEDSAVYLCASSLASGRAVDTQYFGPGTRLTVL.

In its sample, this clonotype was seen a few times. This CDR3 reads CASSLRSAGTSLIRHEQFF. The CDR3 nucleotides are TGTGCCAGCAGCCTACGAAGCGCGGGGACTAGTTTGATTCGCCATGAGCAGTTCTTC. This chain uses TRBV7-8 with TRBJ2-1, with TRBD2 matching 8 bases. V lost 5 bases to trimming and J lost 8 bases; unmatched junction nucleotides: 23. Germline V lookup: CDR1 SGHVS, CDR2 FQNEAQ. CDR3 size: 19 residues. Variable domain in full (rest from reference TRBV7-8 and TRBJ2-1): GAGVSQSPRYKVAKRGQDVALRCDPISGHVSLFWYQQALGQGPEFLTYFQNEAQLDKSGLPSDRFFAERPEGSVSTLKIQRTQQEDSAVYLCASSLRSAGTSLIRHEQFFGPGTRLTVL.

In its sample, this clonotype was seen many times. V usage is TRBV7-3 and J usage is TRBJ2-1, with 8 bases identical to TRBD2. The junction had 0 bases not matched to a gene; V was cut back by 2 bases and J by 0 bases. Per germline, CDR1 SGHTA and CDR2 FQGTGA. This CDR3 contains 15 residues. CDR3 in amino acids: CASSLLAGSYNEQFF. In DNA, the CDR3 is TGTGCCAGCAGCTTACTAGCGGGCTCCTACAATGAGCAGTTCTTC.

CDR3 coding DNA: TGTGCCAGCAGCTCTTCTTGGGAATCCCGGCAGCGGTTAAGGCACACCGGGGAGCTGTTTTTT. Its translation is CASSSSWESRQRLRHTGELFF. The chain joins TRBV7-3 to TRBJ2-2, with D perhaps TRBD2 (5 bases). Germline CDR1 and CDR2: SGHTA and FQGTGA. The CDR3 loop spans 21 amino acids. The V end was cut by 4 bases, the J end by 3 bases, with 30 bases between.

This clonotype was counted at least ten times. V usage is TRBV27 and J usage is TRBJ2-6; TRBD2 might be the D (5 bases). V was pared by 5 bases and J by 0 bases, with 17 bases between. Looked up from germline, CDR1 is MNHEY and CDR2 is SMNVEV (reference sequence). This CDR3 is built from 18 residues. This CDR3 is CASSPLEADYSGANVLTF. DNA for the CDR3: TGTGCCAGCAGTCCATTGGAGGCCGACTACTCTGGGGCCAACGTCCTGACTTTC. Complete variable domain (other parts from reference TRBV27 and TRBJ2-6): EAQVTQNPRYLITVTGKKLTVTCSQNMNHEYMSWYRQDPGLGLRQIYYSMNVEVTDKGDVPEGYKVSRKEKRNFPLILESPSPNQTSLYFCASSPLEADYSGANVLTFGAGSRLTVL.

The rearrangement links TRBV7-9 to TRBJ2-1; D not resolved. V lost 0 bases, J lost 7 bases, and 13 bases lay in between. This CDR3 contains 15 residues. In germline, CDR1 is SEHNR, CDR2 FQNEAQ (reference sequence). CDR3 residues: CASSLAGLMKNEQFF. The DNA of the CDR3 is TGTGCCAGCAGCTTAGCGGGATTGATGAAGAATGAGCAGTTCTTC.

J is TRBJ1-2 and V is TRBV7-8, with D maybe TRBD1 (5 bases). The CDR3 loop spans 14 amino acids. Trimming took off 5 bases at V and 10 bases at J, with 20 bases between the two ends. Germline V lookup: CDR1 SGHVS, CDR2 FQNEAQ. CDR3 nucleotides: TGTGCCAGCAGCGAAGCCGGGGGAACCACCGACTACACCTTC. It codes for CASSEAGGTTDYTF.

This clonotype showed up just a few times. The chain couples TRBV7-9 to TRBJ1-1, with D tentatively TRBD1 (5 bases). The CDR3 totals 17 residues. Germline V gives CDR1 SEHNR, CDR2 FQNEAQ (reference sequence). V lost 1 base and J lost 6, with 21 bases in between. CDR3 region: CASSLGGNGGNFAEAFF. CDR3 DNA: TGTGCCAGCAGCTTAGGGGGGAATGGGGGGAATTTCGCTGAAGCTTTCTTT.

This clonotype has only a few counts. V and J are TRBV12-5 and TRBJ1-5, with D hard to call. Trimming cost V 4 bases and J 11 bases, with 15 bases left between them. The CDR3 is 13 amino acids. In germline, CDR1 is LGHNT, CDR2 FRNRAP. Written as DNA, the CDR3 is TGTGCTAGTGGTTCCCTGAGCGGTACGGCCCAGCATTTT. As protein: CASGSLSGTAQHF.

This clonotype was seen a few times. This rearrangement joins TRBV19 to TRBJ2-2; 10 bases match TRBD2. Losses at the gene ends were 2 bases for V and 0 bases for J; bases not matched to a gene: 6. CDR1 is LNHDA, CDR2 SQIVND, per germline (reference sequence). This CDR3 has 18 residues. In DNA, the CDR3 is TGTGCCAGTAGTATAATGTCCGGACTAGCGGCGAACACCGGGGAGCTGTTTTTT. This translates into CASSIMSGLAANTGELFF. The variable domain in full, completed from reference TRBV19 and TRBJ2-2, reads DGGITQSPKYLFRKEGQNVTLSCEQNLNHDAMYWYRQDPGQGLRLIYYSQIVNDFQKGDIAEGYSVSREKKESFPLTVTSAQKNPTAFYLCASSIMSGLAANTGELFFGEGSRLTVL.

This clonotype was picked up a small number of times. The chain has TRBV27 and TRBJ2-5, with 8 positions matching TRBD2. In germline, CDR1 is MNHEY, CDR2 SMNVEV (reference sequence). V trimming: 3 bases; J trimming: 2 bases; junction bases outside the gene matches: 11. This CDR3 has 17 amino acids. This CDR3 is CASSFGAGGARQETQYF. The CDR3 coding sequence is TGTGCCAGCAGTTTTGGGGCGGGGGGAGCTAGGCAAGAGACCCAGTACTTC.

This clonotype has a handful of counts. This chain connects TRBV7-8 to TRBJ1-4; possibly TRBD1 for D (5 bases). The V end was cut by 4 bases, the J end by 0 bases, with 12 bases between. The CDR3 is made up of 16 amino acids. Germline assignment: CDR1 SGHVS and CDR2 FQNEAQ. The CDR3 DNA reads TGTGCCAGCAGCTCCTACCCGGGACCAACTAATGAAAAACTGTTTTTT. Translation gives CASSSYPGPTNEKLFF.

This clonotype was counted a few times. The chain recombines TRBV10-1 with TRBJ2-7, with a possible D match to TRBD1 (6 bases). The germline V gene encodes CDR1 WNHNN and CDR2 SYGVQD (reference sequence). V was trimmed by 0 bases and J by 6 bases, leaving 15 bases between them. The CDR3 runs to 15 residues. The DNA for the CDR3 is TGCGCCAGCAGTGAGTCAAAAAACAGGGATGCCGAGCAGTACGTC. Amino acid sequence: CASSESKNRDAEQYV.

In its sample, this clonotype was seen a few times. This rearrangement joins TRBV12-3 or TRBV12-4 to TRBJ2-5; 7 positions match TRBD1. The J segment lost 5 bases and the V segment lost 3 bases, leaving 3 bases of the junction unmatched. The CDR3 covers 13 residues. For the CDR3, the DNA is TGTGCCAGCAGTTTTCGCAGGGGGGAGACCCAGTACTTC. Protein sequence: CASSFRRGETQYF.